This TCR beta chain was identified during a study of blood T cell repertoires in COVID-19. About the study: The analysed material was cDNA or gDNA that came from T cells, B-cell-depleted T cells, or PBMCs.

Libraries were prepared by immunoSEQ multiplex PCR; TCRdb keeps only in-frame clonotypes and omits some of them. This table has 300,000 to 500,000 clones, roughly 88% appearing once. Participants came from some 26 US areas, aged about 18 to 100 years. Germline-derived CDR1 and CDR2 are SEHNR and FQNEAQ (reference sequence). The CDR3 is 12 residues long. V dropped 4 bases and J dropped 3 bases, with 6 bases sitting between them. This sequence originates from a woman in her thirties or forties with acute COVID-19. The J gene is TRBJ1-1, the V gene TRBV7-9; no definite D call. The specimen sequenced was PBMCs or T cells enriched from blood (not recorded which). CDR3 sequence (DNA): TGTGCCAGCAGCTCCTCCGACACTGAAGCTTTCTTT. It translates to CASSSSDTEAFF.